The present TCR beta chain was sequenced within a study of T cells after yellow fever vaccination. From germline, CDR1 is SEHNR and CDR2 FQNEAQ (reference sequence). The CDR3 spans 16 residues. Trimming cost V 5 bases and J 2 bases, with 16 bases left between them. TCRdb recomputed calls from the 5' RACE reads with MiXCR, one row per CDR3 protein. The repertoire consists of about 510,000 distinct CDR3 sequences, with 21% occurring once and the leading ten covering about 15%. This TCR derives from a man aged 18-30 years who received the YFV17D yellow fever vaccine. Material: PBMCs, obtained less than 25 days after the first yellow fever vaccination. This chain links TRBV7-9 with TRBJ2-1; D perhaps matches TRBD1 (5 bases). CDR3 DNA sequence: TGTGCCAGCAGCATACCTGTGGGGCCAACCTACAATGAGCAGTTCTTC. Translation gives CASSIPVGPTYNEQFF.